The 30 T cell receptor beta chains below were found in one sample sequenced in a study of Graves' ophthalmopathy and Graves' hyperthyroidism. Researchers took RNA transcripts and amplified TCR beta CDR3 regions from them. A first-round RT-PCR used HTBI primers, followed by a second-round multiplex PCR. Each CDR3 protein gets one entry after TCRdb re-called the multiplex PCR reads with MiXCR. The sample carries about 220,000 distinct CDR3 sequences, 20% to 25% recorded once. Sequencing input: peripheral blood. These TCRs come from a woman aged 45-59 years with Graves' ophthalmopathy.

This clonotype was recorded many times. This chain links TRBV20-1 with TRBJ1-3; D may be TRBD1 (6 bases). Trimming cost V 4 bases and J 6 bases, with 13 bases left between them. CDR1 is DFQATT, CDR2 SNEGSKA, per germline (reference sequence). The CDR3 is 13 amino acids. CDR3 sequence reads: CSANMDRQNTIYF. In DNA, the CDR3 is TGCAGTGCTAATATGGACAGACAAAACACCATATATTTT.

There are many counts of this clonotype. V is TRBV28 and J is TRBJ2-7; tentatively, D is TRBD2 (5 bases). Deletions cut 6 bases from V and 3 bases from J, with 15 bases between. The CDR3 loop spans 14 amino acids. CDR1 and CDR2 from the germline V gene are MDHEN and SYDVKM. CDR3 protein: CASSSSGFYYEQYF. The CDR3 nucleotides are TGTGCCAGCAGCTCAAGCGGTTTTTACTACGAGCAGTACTTC.

The chain carries TRBV27 and TRBJ1-2; D is undetermined. The V end was cut by 3 bases, the J end by 6 bases, with 11 bases between. Looked up from germline, CDR1 is MNHEY and CDR2 is SMNVEV (reference sequence). CDR3 size: 13 residues. The CDR3 coding sequence is TGTGCCAGCAGTTTGGTCCGCTCGGATGGCTACACCTTC. Translated: CASSLVRSDGYTF.

This clonotype has at least ten counts. The V and J genes are TRBV20-1 and TRBJ2-5; 10 nucleotides line up with TRBD2. The junction had 14 bases not matched to a gene; V was cut back by 6 bases and J by 7 bases. CDR3 length equals 15 residues. Germline values: CDR1 DFQATT, CDR2 SNEGSKA (reference sequence). Here the CDR3 reads CSAPPSGRRGVTQYF. CDR3 nucleotide sequence: TGCAGTGCGCCCCCTAGCGGGAGAAGGGGAGTGACCCAGTACTTC.

About this clonotype itself: A much larger clone lies one base from this, so it may be a read error. V usage is TRBV19 and J usage is TRBJ2-5; D uncertain. Trimming stripped 3 bases from V and 5 bases from J, with 16 bases between. The CDR3 is 15 amino acids. Germline V gives CDR1 LNHDA, CDR2 SQIVND (reference sequence). This chain's CDR3 is CASSIGHSAHETQYF. The CDR3 DNA is TGTGCCAGTAGTATCGGGCATTCAGCCCACGAGACCCAGTACTTC.

This clonotype showed up many times. Mismatch with germline at one junction end may stem from a read error. The chain links TRBV10-3 to TRBJ2-5, with D maybe TRBD2 (5 bases). The CDR3 runs to 17 residues. From germline, CDR1 is ENHRY and CDR2 SYGVKD. The CDR3 nucleotides read TGTGCCATCAGTGATCCTCAAAGCGGCCTAGCCGAAGAGACCCAGCACTTC. Its protein product is CAISDPQSGLAEETQHF.

This clonotype has at least ten counts. The chain joins TRBV5-1 to TRBJ1-1, with a tentative D call TRBD1 (6 bases). CDR1 is SGHRS and CDR2 is YFSETQ in the germline V gene. This CDR3 contains 15 residues. The V end was cut by 4 bases, the J end by 4 bases, with 17 bases between. CDR3 sequence (DNA): TGCGCCAGCAGCCCGTACCTCAGGGGACGCACTGAAGCTTTCTTT. Residues: CASSPYLRGRTEAFF.

The chain carries TRBV5-1 and TRBJ2-7, with a weak D call TRBD1 (6 bases). Germline CDR1 is SGHRS and CDR2 is YFSETQ. Trimming took 4 bases from V and 4 from J, leaving 12 bases between them. The CDR3 runs to 13 residues. The CDR3 DNA reads TGCGCCAGCAGCATCGGACAGAAGTACGAGCAGTACTTC. Translation: CASSIGQKYEQYF.

This clonotype was found a few times. The germline gene is not matched at one end of the junction; a read error may be the cause. The chain carries TRBV12-3 or TRBV12-4 and TRBJ2-7; 8 nucleotides align to TRBD2. The CDR3 extends over 13 amino acids. DNA for the CDR3: TGTGCCAGCAGTGTAGCGGGGATCTACGAGCAGTACTTC. This gives the protein CASSVAGIYEQYF.

This clonotype was counted at least ten times. This chain connects TRBV7-3 to TRBJ1-1; D ambiguous. The CDR3 sequence is 13 residues long. CDR1 is SGHTA and CDR2 is FQGTGA in the germline V gene. V lost 5 bases, J lost 1 base, and 8 bases lay in between. This CDR3 is CASSQTPNTEAFF. The CDR3 DNA reads as TGTGCCAGCAGCCAAACACCGAACACTGAAGCTTTCTTT. The complete variable domain, with remaining parts taken from reference TRBV7-3 and TRBJ1-1, reads GAGVSQTPSNKVTEKGKYVELRCDPISGHTALYWYRQSLGQGPEFLIYFQGTGAADDSGLPNDRFFAVRPEGSVSTLKIQRTERGDSAVYLCASSQTPNTEAFFGQGTRLTVV.

The rearrangement uses TRBV6-2 or TRBV6-3 and TRBJ1-5; D gene uncertain. V dropped 0 bases and J dropped 5 bases, with 11 bases sitting between them. The CDR3 contains 15 residues. Germline V gives CDR1 MNHEY, CDR2 SVGEGT. The CDR3 coding sequence is TGTGCCAGCAGTTACTCTCTCAACGGCGATCAGCCCCAGCATTTT. Translating it yields CASSYSLNGDQPQHF.

A few counts support this clonotype. The V gene is TRBV6-2 or TRBV6-3, the J gene TRBJ2-2, with D possibly being TRBD1 (5 bases). V was trimmed by 2 bases and J by 5 bases, leaving 24 bases between them. The CDR3 extends over 19 amino acids. The germline V gene encodes CDR1 MNHEY and CDR2 SVGEGT. CDR3 region: CASSYHGRFRGAETGELFF. CDR3 coding DNA: TGTGCCAGCAGTTACCATGGACGTTTTAGGGGTGCGGAGACCGGGGAGCTGTTTTTT.

The gene calls are TRBV6-1 and TRBJ2-2, with D uncertain. Deletions cut 6 bases from V and 5 bases from J, with 13 bases between. The CDR3 sequence is 14 residues long. Germline assignment: CDR1 MNHNS and CDR2 SASEGT. DNA for the CDR3: TGTGCCAGCAGCCGCCAGACCGGGACCGGGGAGCTGTTTTTT. Its protein product is CASSRQTGTGELFF.

Comment on this clonotype: A junction boundary mismatches the germline segment, possibly from a read error. This chain links TRBV29-1 with TRBJ1-2; TRBD1 might be the D (5 bases). Germline values: CDR1 SQVTM, CDR2 ANQGSEA. The CDR3 loop spans 15 amino acids. The CDR3, as DNA: TGCAGCGTTTCTCCGGGGGAGGCTAACAACTATGGCTACAACTTC. It codes for CSVSPGEANNYGYNF. The full variable domain, completed using reference TRBV29-1 and TRBJ1-2, is SAVISQKPSRDICQRGTSLTIQCQVDSQVTMMFWYRQQPGQSLTLIATANQGSEATYESGFVIDKFPISRPNLTFSTLTVSNMSPEDSSIYLCSVSPGEANNYGYNFGSGTRLTVV.

This clonotype was seen repeatedly, ten times or more. V usage is TRBV20-1 and J usage is TRBJ1-5; D is unclear. Trimming pared 0 bases from V and 3 bases from J, leaving 12 bases between. This CDR3 is 15 amino acids long. Germline assignment: CDR1 DFQATT and CDR2 SNEGSKA (reference sequence). The CDR3 sequence: CSAREEYVSNQPQHF. The CDR3, as DNA: TGCAGTGCTAGAGAGGAGTACGTGTCCAATCAGCCCCAGCATTTT.

This clonotype was observed a few times. CDR3 DNA: TGTGCCAGCAGCCCTAATCCCCTAAACCAAGAGACCCAGTACTTC. Encoded protein: CASSPNPLNQETQYF. J is TRBJ2-5 and V is TRBV3-1; D ambiguous. Between the trimmed V and J ends, which lost 4 bases and 0 bases, there was a span of 12 bases. The length of the CDR3 is 15 residues. Germline CDR1 reads LGHDT; CDR2 reads YNNKEL (reference sequence).

A few counts support this clonotype. The J gene is TRBJ1-1, the V gene TRBV18; D not resolved. The length of the CDR3 is 15 residues. In germline, CDR1 is KGHSH, CDR2 LQKENI. V lost 3 bases to trimming and J lost 0 bases, with 11 bases between them. CDR3: CASSPPRAMNTEAFF. In DNA, the CDR3 is TGTGCCAGCTCACCCCCCAGAGCCATGAACACTGAAGCTTTCTTT.

This clonotype was seen ten or more times. This rearrangement joins TRBV12-5 to TRBJ1-5, with D uncertain. CDR1 is LGHNT, CDR2 FRNRAP, per germline. V was cut by 6 bases and J by 6 bases, with 6 bases left in between. CDR3 size: 11 residues. The CDR3 DNA reads as TGTGCTAGTGGCCAAAGTCAGCCCCAGCATTTT. Translated, it gives CASGQSQPQHF.

This clonotype came up many times. The chain couples TRBV12-3 or TRBV12-4 to TRBJ2-2; D ambiguous. The CDR3 consists of 14 residues. V was trimmed by 1 base and J by 3 bases, leaving 6 bases between them. This chain's CDR3 is CASSLGGYTGELFF. The CDR3 nucleotides are TGTGCCAGCAGTTTAGGCGGATACACCGGGGAGCTGTTTTTT.

The chain carries TRBV6-1 and TRBJ2-5, with 9 bases matching TRBD2. Germline CDR1 and CDR2: MNHNS and SASEGT. The V and J ends lost 1 base and 3 bases, in that order; junction bases with no gene match: 0. CDR3 size: 14 residues. The CDR3 region has the DNA TGTGCCAGCAGTGAAGGACTAGCGGAAGAGACCCAGTACTTC. Residues: CASSEGLAEETQYF.

The chain has TRBV5-1 and TRBJ1-5; 7 bases are shared with TRBD1. The junction had 6 bases not matched to a gene; V was cut back by 0 bases and J by 0 bases. The V gene's germline CDR1 is SGHRS and CDR2 YFSETQ. The CDR3 covers 17 residues. CDR3 protein: CASSLGPGQPSNQPQHF. Here the CDR3 DNA reads TGCGCCAGCAGCTTGGGACCGGGACAGCCTAGCAATCAGCCCCAGCATTTT.

This clonotype was counted ten times or more. The chain couples TRBV30 to TRBJ2-2; the D is unclear. Germline CDR1 and CDR2: GTSNPN and SVGIG (reference sequence). V was shortened by 0 bases and J by 2 bases, with 4 bases between the two germline ends. The CDR3 is 13 residues long. The CDR3, as DNA: TGTGCCTGGAGTGTACGTAACACCGGGGAGCTGTTTTTT. Translated, it gives CAWSVRNTGELFF. Full variable domain (remainder filled in from reference TRBV30 and TRBJ2-2): SQTIHQWPATLVQPVGSPLSLECTVEGTSNPNLYWYRQAAGRGLQLLFYSVGIGQISSEVPQNLSASRPQDRQFILSSKKLLLSDSGFYLCAWSVRNTGELFFGEGSRLTVL.

This clonotype was seen a few times. As DNA, the CDR3 is TGTGCCAGCAGTTTATTTCGGACTAGCGGACAAGAGACCCAGTACTTC. Amino acid sequence: CASSLFRTSGQETQYF. This chain joins TRBV12-3 or TRBV12-4 and TRBJ2-5; 10 bases map to TRBD2. V trimming: 2 bases; J trimming: 2 bases; junction bases outside the gene matches: 5. The CDR3 length is 16 residues.

The chain couples TRBV15 to TRBJ1-1; D perhaps matches TRBD1 (5 bases). Trimming took off 1 base at V and 6 bases at J, with 15 bases between the two ends. CDR3 size: 15 residues. CDR1 and CDR2 (germline): LNHNV, YYDKDF (reference sequence). The CDR3 here is CATSRGGRGFAEAFF. In DNA form, the CDR3 reads TGTGCCACCAGCAGAGGGGGAAGGGGTTTCGCTGAAGCTTTCTTT.

This rearrangement joins TRBV5-1 to TRBJ1-1; D unresolved. CDR1 and CDR2 (germline): SGHRS, YFSETQ. The CDR3 is made up of 15 amino acids. The CDR3 loop reads CVRSLVGAGITEAFF. DNA of the CDR3: TGCGTCCGCAGCTTGGTCGGCGCGGGGATCACTGAAGCTTTCTTT.

This sequence joins TRBV30 and TRBJ2-7; 7 bases are a match to TRBD1. Germline V gene lookup returns CDR1 GTSNPN and CDR2 SVGIG (reference sequence). Trimming removed 4 bases from V and 0 bases from J; junction bases left unmatched: 6. This CDR3 region has 14 residues. The CDR3 coding sequence is TGTGCCTGGATGAAGGACAGGCTCTCCTACGAGCAGTACTTC. It translates to CAWMKDRLSYEQYF.

This clonotype was observed at least ten times. The rearrangement uses TRBV6-4 and TRBJ2-2; TRBD2 matches at 11 bases. The V and J ends lost 6 bases and 6 bases, in that order; junction bases with no gene match: 21. CDR3 length: 20 residues. From germline, CDR1 is MRHNA and CDR2 SNTAGT. The CDR3, as DNA: TGTGCCAGCAGAGGTCTGTATACTAGCGGGAGTCGCACGGACGCCGGGGAGCTGTTTTTT. Amino acid sequence: CASRGLYTSGSRTDAGELFF.

The table lists this clonotype with many counts. The chain is built from TRBV6-1 and TRBJ1-2; the D gene is possibly TRBD1 (5 bases). There are 16 residues in the CDR3. With 2 bases removed from V and 4 bases from J, the gap between germline ends came to 17 bases. Germline loops: CDR1 MNHNS, CDR2 SASEGT. The CDR3 spells CASSESPGARGYGYTF. CDR3 DNA sequence: TGTGCCAGCAGTGAATCCCCCGGGGCTAGGGGCTATGGCTACACCTTC.

In its sample, this clonotype was seen many times. The CDR3 spells CAISESAWVKNEQYF. The CDR3 DNA reads as TGTGCCATCAGTGAGTCGGCTTGGGTTAAGAACGAGCAGTACTTC. This chain joins TRBV10-3 and TRBJ2-7; D not certain. Germline V lookup: CDR1 ENHRY, CDR2 SYGVKD. The CDR3 is made up of 15 amino acids. V lost 0 bases, J lost 5 bases, and 14 bases lay in between.

In its sample, this clonotype was seen a few times. V and J are TRBV20-1 and TRBJ2-7; D gene uncertain. The germline V and J ends were trimmed by 3 bases and 5 bases, with 8 bases remaining between them. From germline, CDR1 is DFQATT and CDR2 SNEGSKA (reference sequence). CDR3 size: 11 residues. The CDR3 protein is CSASKRDEQYF. For the CDR3, the DNA is TGCAGTGCTAGCAAACGAGACGAGCAGTACTTC.